The next 15 T cell receptor beta chains were all read from a single sample in a study of regulatory T cells in long-lasting Graves disease. With iRepertoire HTBI primers and Arm-PCR of CDR3 regions, TCR beta libraries were built. TCRdb recomputed calls from the multiplex PCR reads with MiXCR, one row per CDR3 protein. This table holds a few hundred thousand distinct CDR3 sequences, 23% found once. The sample's time point: persistent/refractory GD, antithyroid drugs over 5 years with positive TRAb. PBMC-extracted RNA yielded the TCR library. Sequences were derived from peripheral blood mononuclear cells (PBMCs), sampled when the disease was refractory, from a patient treated with antithyroid drugs. Receptors originate from a female donor with Graves disease.

The chain carries TRBV20-1 and TRBJ2-7, with 11 nucleotides matching TRBD1. The germline gives CDR1 DFQATT, CDR2 SNEGSKA (reference sequence). The CDR3 runs to 18 residues. V shed 6 bases and J 3 bases; nucleotides not matched to a gene: 19. CDR3 protein: CSAARGQGEVPLGYEQYF. In DNA form, the CDR3 reads TGCAGTGCCGCTAGGGGACAGGGGGAGGTCCCCCTAGGCTACGAGCAGTACTTC.

A note on this clonotype: A single base separates this from a much larger clone, so it may be a read error. This chain joins TRBV2 and TRBJ2-7; perhaps TRBD2 as D (6 bases). Germline V lookup: CDR1 SNHLY, CDR2 FYNNEI. The CDR3 is made up of 15 amino acids. For the CDR3, the DNA is TGTGCCAGCAGTGAAGGGGCAGGGAGGTTCTACGAGCAGCACTTC. It yields the protein CASSEGAGRFYEQHF.

This clonotype was detected many times. The chain is built from TRBV12-3 or TRBV12-4 and TRBJ1-5; unclear D gene. This CDR3 region has 13 residues. V was shortened by 1 base and J by 11 bases, with 12 bases between the two germline ends. The CDR3 reads CASSLGRGSAQHF. CDR3 DNA sequence: TGTGCCAGCAGTTTAGGGAGAGGGTCGGCCCAGCATTTT.

This clonotype was recorded once. The chain links TRBV24-1 to TRBJ2-7; D gene ambiguous. The CDR3 loop spans 14 amino acids. Trimming stripped 3 bases from V and 3 bases from J, with 11 bases between. The germline CDR1 and CDR2 sequences are KGHDR and SFDVKD. The CDR3 protein is CATSDPRHIYEQYF. The DNA of the CDR3 is TGTGCCACCAGTGATCCCAGACACATCTACGAGCAGTACTTC.

This clonotype was counted at least ten times. The J gene is TRBJ1-1, the V gene TRBV6-1; a possible D gene is TRBD1 (5 bases). V lost 6 bases to trimming and J lost 0 bases, with 14 bases between them. CDR3 length: 15 residues. Germline V gene lookup returns CDR1 MNHNS and CDR2 SASEGT. The CDR3 reads CASRVDSFMNTEAFF. In nucleotides, the CDR3 is TGTGCCAGCAGGGTTGACAGCTTCATGAACACTGAAGCTTTCTTT.

This clonotype was counted many times. The gene calls are TRBV20-1 and TRBJ1-6; no clear D gene. Germline V gene data show CDR1 as DFQATT and CDR2 as SNEGSKA (reference sequence). This CDR3 has 13 residues. V was clipped by 0 bases and J by 7 bases, with 7 bases between them. The CDR3 spells CSARDVGNSPLHF. The CDR3 bases are TGCAGTGCTAGAGATGTGGGGAATTCACCCCTCCACTTT.

CDR3 protein: CSVTPGTQETQYF. The CDR3, as DNA: TGCAGTGTTACCCCCGGGACCCAAGAGACCCAGTACTTC. This chain connects TRBV20-1 to TRBJ2-5; D possibly matches TRBD1 or TRBD2 (5 bases each). This CDR3 contains 13 residues. The germline gives CDR1 DFQATT, CDR2 SNEGSKA (reference sequence). V gave up 7 bases and J gave up 1 base, with 13 bases separating them.

The sample holds a few counts of this clonotype. The chain uses TRBV24-1 and TRBJ2-1; 12 bases match TRBD2. The CDR3 has 15 residues. In germline, CDR1 is KGHDR, CDR2 SFDVKD. V trimming: 1 base; J trimming: 8 bases; junction bases outside the gene matches: 2. Here the CDR3 reads CATSDFASGRDEQFF. As DNA, the CDR3 is TGTGCCACCAGTGATTTTGCTAGCGGGAGGGATGAGCAGTTCTTC.

This clonotype was seen a single time. This rearrangement joins TRBV19 to TRBJ1-3; D may be TRBD1 (5 bases). The germline V gene has CDR1 LNHDA and CDR2 SQIVND (reference sequence). The CDR3 spans 15 residues. Trimming left V 5 bases short and J 0 bases short, with 11 bases between. The DNA for the CDR3 is TGTGCCAGTAGTTCGGGGGTAGGCTCTGGAAACACCATATATTTT. Residues: CASSSGVGSGNTIYF. Full variable domain (missing parts from reference TRBV19 and TRBJ1-3): DGGITQSPKYLFRKEGQNVTLSCEQNLNHDAMYWYRQDPGQGLRLIYYSQIVNDFQKGDIAEGYSVSREKKESFPLTVTSAQKNPTAFYLCASSSGVGSGNTIYFGEGSWLTVV.

This clonotype was seen only a few times. The J gene is TRBJ2-2, the V gene TRBV5-4; 13 bases align to TRBD2. Trimming removed 5 bases from V and 7 bases from J; junction bases left unmatched: 11. CDR1 SGHNT and CDR2 YYREEE come from the germline V gene (reference sequence). The CDR3 totals 17 residues. CDR3 residues: CASRQGLAGVSGGELFF. CDR3 sequence (DNA): TGTGCCAGCAGACAAGGACTAGCGGGAGTCTCTGGCGGGGAGCTGTTTTTT.

This clonotype was counted ten times or more. The V and J genes are TRBV2 and TRBJ1-6; no clear D gene. Germline values: CDR1 SNHLY, CDR2 FYNNEI. The CDR3 covers 18 residues. V was trimmed by 0 bases and J by 0 bases, leaving 12 bases between them. CDR3: CASSEAVPGSSYNSPLHF. The DNA of the CDR3 is TGTGCCAGCAGTGAAGCGGTGCCGGGAAGCTCCTATAATTCACCCCTCCACTTT. Variable domain in full (rest from reference TRBV2 and TRBJ1-6): EPEVTQTPSHQVTQMGQEVILRCVPISNHLYFYWYRQILGQKVEFLVSFYNNEISEKSEIFDDQFSVERPDGSNFTLKIRSTKLEDSAMYFCASSEAVPGSSYNSPLHFGNGTRLTVT.

Many counts were recorded for this clonotype. The CDR3 loop reads CAWRARGQNYGYTF. CDR3 DNA sequence: TGTGCCTGGAGGGCCAGGGGACAGAACTATGGCTACACCTTC. V and J are TRBV30 and TRBJ1-2; 7 bases map to TRBD1. Germline V gives CDR1 GTSNPN, CDR2 SVGIG (reference sequence). The CDR3 length is 14 residues. V lost 3 bases, J lost 2 bases, and 6 bases stayed unmatched.

The sample holds many counts of this clonotype. CDR3 bases: TGTGCCAGCAGTTCAAGTGACAGGGCCTATGGCTACACCTTC. It codes for CASSSSDRAYGYTF. This chain links TRBV28 with TRBJ1-2, with TRBD1 matching over 7 bases. This CDR3 is 14 amino acids long. V lost 4 bases to trimming and J lost 4 bases; unmatched junction nucleotides: 6. Germline loops: CDR1 MDHEN, CDR2 SYDVKM.

This clonotype has a handful of counts. The CDR3 sequence: CASSFSRSSSGELFF. The CDR3 coding sequence is TGTGCCAGCAGCTTTAGCAGGAGTTCCAGTGGGGAGCTGTTTTTT. The chain links TRBV7-2 to TRBJ2-2; D call uncertain. This CDR3 contains 15 residues. V was shortened by 3 bases and J by 8 bases, with 16 bases between the two germline ends. The germline V gene encodes CDR1 SGHTA and CDR2 FQGNSA.

This rearrangement joins TRBV3-1 to TRBJ1-1; no definite D call. V lost 1 base and J 3 bases, leaving 18 bases between the germline ends. This CDR3 is 17 amino acids long. CDR1 and CDR2 from the germline V gene are LGHDT and YNNKEL (reference sequence). The CDR3 spells CASSQVYLAEKDTEAFF. The CDR3 DNA reads TGTGCCAGCAGCCAAGTTTATCTCGCTGAAAAGGACACTGAAGCTTTCTTT.